What follows are 5 T cell receptor beta chains derived from one specimen sequenced in a study of blood T cell repertoires in COVID-19. Data came from immunoSEQ multiplex PCR; TCRdb stores just in-frame clones and leaves some out. The table lists 250,000 or so clones, roughly 83% of them singletons. The sequencing sample was made of peripheral blood. These receptors came from an elderly man with acute or convalescent COVID-19.

The genes are TRBV19 and TRBJ2-3; 10 bases align to TRBD2. The CDR3 sequence is 15 residues long. J was trimmed by 0 bases and V by 5 bases; bases with no gene match: 2. Germline values: CDR1 LNHDA, CDR2 SQIVND (reference sequence). The CDR3: CASSLLAGSTDTQYF. The CDR3 region has the DNA TGTGCCAGTAGTCTACTAGCGGGGAGCACAGATACGCAGTATTTT.

This rearrangement joins TRBV2 to TRBJ1-5; TRBD1 might be the D (6 bases). The CDR3 totals 15 residues. The ends were cut back, 6 bases at V and 0 bases at J, with 12 bases in the middle. Germline CDR1 SNHLY, CDR2 FYNNEI. For the CDR3, the DNA is TGTGCCAGCAGGACAGGCCGAAATAGCAATCAGCCCCAGCATTTT. Translating it yields CASRTGRNSNQPQHF.

The rearrangement joins TRBV7-2 to TRBJ1-2; D is uncertain. V lost 6 bases, J lost 0 bases, and 8 bases lay in between. Looked up from germline, CDR1 is SGHTA and CDR2 is FQGNSA. This CDR3 has 13 amino acids. This CDR3 reads CASSPQSNYGYTF. Here the CDR3 DNA reads TGTGCCAGCAGTCCACAATCTAACTATGGCTACACCTTC.

The rearrangement joins TRBV3-1 (or the pseudogene TRBV3-2) to TRBJ1-1; no clear D gene. Looked up from germline, CDR1 is LGHDT and CDR2 is YNNKEL (reference sequence). Trimming pared 8 bases from V and 0 bases from J, leaving 13 bases between. This CDR3 has 14 amino acids. As DNA, the CDR3 is TGTGCCAGCGGAGGCAGGTACATGAACACTGAAGCTTTCTTT. It is translated as CASGGRYMNTEAFF.

The chain combines TRBV7-2 with TRBJ1-1, with TRBD1 identical over 9 bases. CDR1 is SGHTA and CDR2 is FQGNSA in the germline V gene. With 6 bases clipped from V and 6 bases from J, the junction kept 17 bases outside the gene matches. This CDR3 contains 17 residues. CDR3 in amino acids: CASRFTWTGDRVAEAFF. The CDR3 bases are TGTGCCAGCAGGTTTACGTGGACAGGGGACCGGGTAGCTGAAGCTTTCTTT.